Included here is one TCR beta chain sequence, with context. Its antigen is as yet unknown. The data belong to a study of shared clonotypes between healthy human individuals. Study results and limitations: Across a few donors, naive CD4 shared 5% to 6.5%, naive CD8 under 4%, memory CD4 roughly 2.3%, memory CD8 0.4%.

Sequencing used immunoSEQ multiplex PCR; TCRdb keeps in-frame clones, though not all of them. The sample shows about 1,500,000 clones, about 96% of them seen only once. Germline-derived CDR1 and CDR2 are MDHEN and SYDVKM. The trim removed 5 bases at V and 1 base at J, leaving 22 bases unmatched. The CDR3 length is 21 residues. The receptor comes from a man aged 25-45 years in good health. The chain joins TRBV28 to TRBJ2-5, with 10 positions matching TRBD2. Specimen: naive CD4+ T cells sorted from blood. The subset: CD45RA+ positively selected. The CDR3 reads CASSPQGASGRVVVGQETQYF. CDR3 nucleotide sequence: TGTGCCAGCAGTCCCCAAGGGGCTAGCGGGAGAGTGGTGGTGGGCCAAGAGACCCAGTACTTC.